These T cell receptor beta chains were read from a single sample in a study of OX40 agonist ivuxolimab in advanced cancers. The method was immunoSEQ multiplex PCR; TCRdb's version includes in-frame clones alone and lacks a portion of them. The sample records 15,000 to 20,000 clones, under 65% being singletons. Sequenced material: CD4+ or CD8+ T cells sorted from blood, taken in a trial of the OX40 agonist ivuxolimab. These receptors came from an adult with an advanced solid tumor such as melanoma, head and neck, liver or kidney cancer. Both conserved end residues are part of each CDR3. A D gene is named only where the DNA matches it firmly. Rows give clone size only sometimes, using once, few, many, or a class for an expanded clone.

D gene: TRBD2
clone size: few
V gene: TRBV27
J gene: TRBJ2-1
CDR3 protein: CASSPPAGGLNEQFF
CDR3 DNA: TGTGCCAGCAGTCCTCCAGCGGGGGGGCTTAATGAGCAGTTCTTC

D gene: TRBD1
clone size: medium-sized
V gene: TRBV5-1
J gene: TRBJ2-1
CDR3 protein: CASSLGQGVYNEQFF
CDR3 DNA: TGCGCCAGCAGCCTGGGACAGGGGGTCTACAATGAGCAGTTCTTC

D gene: .
clone size: once
V gene: TRBV6-6
J gene: TRBJ2-2
CDR3 protein: CASSYGDVNTGELFF
CDR3 DNA: TGTGCCAGCAGTTACGGGGACGTGAACACCGGGGAGCTGTTTTTT

D gene: TRBD2
clone size: .
V gene: TRBV25-1
J gene: TRBJ2-7
CDR3 protein: CASSGPPPGLALDEQYF
CDR3 DNA: TGTGCCAGCAGTGGCCCCCCCCCGGGACTAGCGTTAGACGAGCAGTACTTC

D gene: TRBD1
clone size: .
V gene: TRBV28
J gene: TRBJ1-2
CDR3 protein: CASSLDRGYGYTF
CDR3 DNA: TGTGCCAGCAGTTTAGACAGGGGCTATGGCTACACCTTC

D gene: TRBD1
clone size: few
V gene: TRBV27
J gene: TRBJ2-2
CDR3 protein: CASSSFTGGIELFF
CDR3 DNA: TGTGCCAGCAGTTCGTTCACAGGGGGAATAGAGCTGTTTTTT

D gene: .
clone size: .
V gene: TRBV28
J gene: TRBJ2-1
CDR3 protein: CASIELDEQFF
CDR3 DNA: TGTGCCAGCATTGAGTTGGATGAGCAGTTCTTC

D gene: .
clone size: .
V gene: TRBV4-1
J gene: TRBJ2-7
CDR3 protein: CASSQVAGPYEQYF
CDR3 DNA: TGCGCCAGCAGCCAAGTCGCGGGGCCCTACGAGCAGTACTTC

D gene: .
clone size: .
V gene: TRBV6-1
J gene: TRBJ2-7
CDR3 protein: CASSEPRDMLSYEQYF
CDR3 DNA: TGTGCCAGCAGTGAGCCCCGGGACATGCTCTCCTACGAGCAGTACTTC

D gene: TRBD2
clone size: .
V gene: TRBV4-3
J gene: TRBJ2-7
CDR3 protein: CASSQELSLAGGGLVWQYF
CDR3 DNA: TGCGCCAGCAGCCAAGAATTATCCCTTGCCGGGGGGGGACTAGTATGGCAGTACTTC

D gene: TRBD2
clone size: .
V gene: TRBV11-3
J gene: TRBJ2-5
CDR3 protein: CASSFRGDPTKTQYF
CDR3 DNA: TGTGCCAGCAGCTTCCGGGGGGACCCTACTAAGACCCAGTACTTC

D gene: .
clone size: .
V gene: TRBV7-8
J gene: TRBJ2-1
CDR3 protein: CASSEGLKNEQFF
CDR3 DNA: TGTGCCAGCAGCGAGGGGCTTAAAAACGAGCAGTTCTTC

D gene: TRBD1
clone size: .
V gene: TRBV28
J gene: TRBJ2-1
CDR3 protein: CASSLRQGYYNEQFF
CDR3 DNA: TGTGCCAGCAGTTTACGACAGGGATACTACAATGAGCAGTTCTTC

D gene: .
clone size: .
V gene: TRBV7-9
J gene: TRBJ1-5
CDR3 protein: CASSLVGYGNQPQHF
CDR3 DNA: TGTGCCAGCAGCTTGGTAGGGTACGGCAATCAGCCCCAGCATTTT

D gene: .
clone size: .
V gene: TRBV9
J gene: TRBJ1-4
CDR3 protein: CASASGGTNEKLFF
CDR3 DNA: TGTGCCAGCGCATCGGGCGGAACTAATGAAAAACTGTTTTTT

D gene: .
clone size: .
V gene: TRBV11-2
J gene: TRBJ1-2
CDR3 protein: CASRSGGPDYGYTF
CDR3 DNA: TGTGCCAGCAGGAGCGGGGGGCCGGACTATGGCTACACCTTC

D gene: .
clone size: .
V gene: TRBV7-2
J gene: TRBJ2-2
CDR3 protein: CASSSMDGTGELFF
CDR3 DNA: TGTGCCAGCAGCTCGATGGACGGAACCGGGGAGCTGTTTTTT

D gene: TRBD1
clone size: .
V gene: TRBV4-2
J gene: TRBJ1-2
CDR3 protein: CASSQDGGWDRGYHGYTF
CDR3 DNA: TGTGCCAGCAGCCAAGATGGGGGTTGGGACAGGGGGTACCATGGCTACACCTTC

D gene: TRBD2
clone size: .
V gene: TRBV27
J gene: TRBJ2-7
CDR3 protein: CASSPLLAGPWEQYF
CDR3 DNA: TGTGCCAGCAGTCCCCTCCTAGCGGGGCCGTGGGAGCAGTACTTC

D gene: .
clone size: once
V gene: TRBV6-5
J gene: TRBJ2-7
CDR3 protein: CASSYNGQFYEQYF
CDR3 DNA: TGTGCCAGCAGTTACAACGGACAGTTCTACGAGCAGTACTTC

D gene: .
clone size: .
V gene: TRBV15
J gene: TRBJ2-7
CDR3 protein: CATSIPGLGGYEQYF
CDR3 DNA: TGTGCCACCAGCATTCCCGGCCTAGGAGGCTACGAGCAGTACTTC

D gene: .
clone size: .
V gene: TRBV6-4
J gene: TRBJ1-6
CDR3 protein: CASKLAGLSPLHF
CDR3 DNA: TGTGCCAGCAAACTTGCAGGGCTCTCACCCCTCCACTTT